This T cell receptor (beta chain) was sequenced in a study of CD8+ T cells in alopecia areata. Findings of the study overall: Scalp repertoires also include resident alphabeta T cells from normal skin. Especially in alopecia totalis/universalis, lesional scalp showed greater clonality than normal scalp did.

As part of sample collection, lesional scalp punch biopsies and peripheral blood were taken from alopecia areata patients. A FACSAria was used to sort CD4+ and CD8+ T cells. These cells came from PBMCs. Sequencing templates came from extracted RNA that was reverse transcribed into cDNA. The data were produced by immunoSEQ multiplex PCR, yet TCRdb's version contains in-frame clones alone and is incomplete. The sample has tens of thousands of clones; roughly 51% are singletons. Trimming took off 6 bases at V and 1 base at J, with 11 bases between the two ends. Germline V gene lookup returns CDR1 SNHLY and CDR2 FYNNEI. CDR3 length equals 14 residues. For this clone: What it binds is not known.

Sequenced material: NKG2D-high CD8+ T cells sorted from blood. This clonotype was obtained from a human donor with alopecia areata. The gene calls are TRBV2 and TRBJ2-3; D unresolved. The chain's CDR3 is CASRPDFRTDTQYF. CDR3 DNA sequence: TGTGCCAGCAGGCCTGACTTCCGCACAGATACGCAGTATTTT.